The 2 T cell receptor beta chains given below trace back to one sample, sequenced in a study of PD-L1 blockade in urothelial cancer. Noted time point: pretreatment peripheral blood. The protocol was immunoSEQ multiplex PCR, while the TCRdb copy is restricted to in-frame clones and leaves out a portion. In the table there are around 130,000 clones, about four fifths of which are singletons. The sequences come from PBMCs, collected around atezolizumab (anti-PD-L1) treatment. These receptors came from a man aged 50-59 years with urothelial cancer.

In this sample, this clone turned up a few times. This chain uses TRBV2 with TRBJ1-1; a weak D match, TRBD1 (5 bases). Per the germline V gene, CDR1 is SNHLY and CDR2 is FYNNEI. V was cut by 7 bases and J by 11 bases, with 17 bases left in between. The CDR3 spans 12 residues. The CDR3 DNA reads TGTGCCAGCATTCTTTGGGGGGGGTGGGCTTTCTTT. Translation gives CASILWGGWAFF.

The J gene is TRBJ2-2, the V gene TRBV5-1; the match to TRBD2 covers 11 bases. Looked up from germline, CDR1 is SGHRS and CDR2 is YFSETQ. CDR3 length equals 19 residues. V trimming: 2 bases; J trimming: 0 bases; junction bases outside the gene matches: 9. The CDR3 here is CASSLAPGLAESNTGELFF. The DNA for the CDR3 is TGCGCCAGCAGCTTAGCTCCGGGACTAGCGGAATCGAACACCGGGGAGCTGTTTTTT.